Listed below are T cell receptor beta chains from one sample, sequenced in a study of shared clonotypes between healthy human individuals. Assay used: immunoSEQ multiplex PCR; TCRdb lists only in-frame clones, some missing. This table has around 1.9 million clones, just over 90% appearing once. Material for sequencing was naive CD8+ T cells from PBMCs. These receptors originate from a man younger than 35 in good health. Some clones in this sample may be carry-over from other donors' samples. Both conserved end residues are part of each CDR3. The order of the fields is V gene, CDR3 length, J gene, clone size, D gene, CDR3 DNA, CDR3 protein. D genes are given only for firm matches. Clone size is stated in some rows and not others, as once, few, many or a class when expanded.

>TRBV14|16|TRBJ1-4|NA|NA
TGTGCCAGCAGCCAAGGCGGGTACAGGGATCGGGAAAAACTGTTTTTT
CASSQGGYRDREKLFF
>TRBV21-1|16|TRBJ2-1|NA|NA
TGTGCCAGCAGCAAATCGTGGCGCGGGGATTACAATGAGCAGTTCTTC
CASSKSWRGDYNEQFF
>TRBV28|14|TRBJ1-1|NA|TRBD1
TGTGCCAGCAGTAAGGACAGGGGATCCACTGAAGCTTTCTTT
CASSKDRGSTEAFF
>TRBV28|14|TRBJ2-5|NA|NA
TGTGCCAGCAGAGCGGTCAGGGCCAGCGAGACCCAGTACTTC
CASRAVRASETQYF
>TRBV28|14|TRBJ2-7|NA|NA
TGTGCCAGCAGTTTATATGCTCAAGGGGGCGAGCAGTACTTC
CASSLYAQGGEQYF
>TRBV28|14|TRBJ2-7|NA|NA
TGTGCCAGCAGTTCCACAGGGACCTCCTACGAGCAGTACTTC
CASSSTGTSYEQYF
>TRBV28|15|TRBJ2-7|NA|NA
TGTGCCAGCAGTTTGTCGTGGGAGAGCTCCTACGAGCAGTACTTC
CASSLSWESSYEQYF
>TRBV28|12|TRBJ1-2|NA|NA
TGTGCCAGCGGCGATTTTACCCCGGGCTACACCTTC
CASGDFTPGYTF
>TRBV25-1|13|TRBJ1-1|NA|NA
TGTGCCAGCAGGGACAGCCGGAATACTGAAGCTTTCTTT
CASRDSRNTEAFF
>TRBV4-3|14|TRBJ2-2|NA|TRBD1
TGCGCCAGCAGACAAGGGGGCAACACCGGGGAGCTGTTTTTT
CASRQGGNTGELFF
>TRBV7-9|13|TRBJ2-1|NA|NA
TGTGCCAGCAGCTTAGGTCGAGGGCTTGAGCAGTTCTTC
CASSLGRGLEQFF
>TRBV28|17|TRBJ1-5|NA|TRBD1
TGTGCCAGCAGAGCTGGCAGGGGGCGTGATAGCAATCAGCCCCAGCATTTT
CASRAGRGRDSNQPQHF
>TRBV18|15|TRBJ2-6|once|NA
TGTGCCAGCTCACCAAGGGAGTCTGGGGCCAACGTCCTGACTTTC
CASSPRESGANVLTF
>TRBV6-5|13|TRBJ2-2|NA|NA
TGTGCCAGCAGTTACTCTTGGGGTCGGGAGCTGTTTTTT
CASSYSWGRELFF
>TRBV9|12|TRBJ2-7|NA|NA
TGTGCCAGCAGCCCCCCAAGCTACGAGCAGTACTTC
CASSPPSYEQYF
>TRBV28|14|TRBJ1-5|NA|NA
TGTGCCAGCACCATACAAGGAAGCAATCAGCCCCAGCATTTT
CASTIQGSNQPQHF
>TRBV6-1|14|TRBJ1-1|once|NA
TGTGCCAGCAGTGAAGTGTCCGGGAACACTGAAGCTTTCTTT
CASSEVSGNTEAFF
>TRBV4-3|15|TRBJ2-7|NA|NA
TGCGCCAGCAGCCAAAGAACCTCCGCCCTCTACGAGCAGTACTTC
CASSQRTSALYEQYF
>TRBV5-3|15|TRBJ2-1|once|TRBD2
TGTGCCAGGGCCCGACTAGCCCCTTCCTACAATGAGCAGTTCTTC
CARARLAPSYNEQFF
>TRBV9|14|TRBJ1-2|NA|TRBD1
TGTGCCAGCAGCGAAGCGACAGGGAACTATGGCTACACCTTC
CASSEATGNYGYTF
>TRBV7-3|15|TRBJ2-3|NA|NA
TGTGCCAGCAGCTTAGAATTCGGGCACACAGATACGCAGTATTTT
CASSLEFGHTDTQYF
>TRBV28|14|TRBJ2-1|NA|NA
TGTGCCAGCAGCACCTCCGGACTACCCTCCGAGCAGTTCTTC
CASSTSGLPSEQFF
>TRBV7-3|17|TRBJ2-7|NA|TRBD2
TGTGCCAGCAGCTTAGGTGGGTCGACTAGCGGCTCCTACGAGCAGTACTTC
CASSLGGSTSGSYEQYF